A selection of T cell receptor beta chains follows, all from one sample in a study of spatial heterogeneity in lung cancer. Using its own MiXCR run on the 5' RACE reads, TCRdb lists one record per CDR3 protein. The sample includes over 8,500 distinct CDR3 sequences, 13% to 15% of them seen just once. The starting material was lung tumor tissue, obtained at surgery. These receptors were collected from a male donor with early-stage non-small cell lung cancer. Each CDR3 is given with its conserved first and last residue.

J	V	CDR3
TRBJ2-2	TRBV7-9	CASSPSGWGLDTGELFF
TRBJ2-3	TRBV27	CASSFFLESDTQYF
TRBJ1-1	TRBV29-1	CSVGTEGKAFF
TRBJ1-6	TRBV7-2	CASSLGGGQPNSPLHF
TRBJ2-1	TRBV6-1	CASSLGQFNEQFF
TRBJ2-2	TRBV6-6	CASAAGTGDPGELFF
TRBJ2-3	TRBV5-1	CASSLGTLTDTQYF
TRBJ2-3	TRBV27	CASSLWTAGGPDTQYF
TRBJ2-3	TRBV7-2	CASSLALYLRTMSTDTQYF
TRBJ2-1	TRBV6-2/TRBV6-3	CASTSLTGAGEQFF
TRBJ1-1	TRBV7-6	CASSLKPKQGRGAMNTEAFF
TRBJ1-1	TRBV28	CASSLPGVNTEAFF
TRBJ2-7	TRBV6-5	CASRTSGTSSYEQYF
TRBJ2-2	TRBV6-6	CASSFRLAAGELFF
TRBJ1-2	TRBV12-3/TRBV12-4	CASSLMGQSYGYTF
TRBJ2-3	TRBV24-1	CATSDSRTVSQADTQYF
TRBJ2-7	TRBV2	CASSEAGLSGEQYF
TRBJ2-5	TRBV7-7	CASSLGRLQETQYF
TRBJ1-1	TRBV7-2	CASSTQRNTEAFF
TRBJ2-5	TRBV10-3	CAISDLGTETQYF
TRBJ2-7	TRBV9	CASSVDGGADAYEQYF
TRBJ2-7	TRBV6-2/TRBV6-3	CASSSPGLGRYEQYF
TRBJ2-7	TRBV12-3/TRBV12-4	CASSLGTSGNPGAYEQYF
TRBJ2-1	TRBV19	CASSRGLVRVDEQFF
TRBJ1-1	TRBV5-1	CASSYVSGVGTEAFF
TRBJ1-6	TRBV7-2	CASSVDGTAHNSPLHF
TRBJ2-3	TRBV10-1	CASREQTDTQYF
TRBJ2-1	TRBV28	CASSFVTSGSSYNEQFF
TRBJ2-7	TRBV20-1	CSAEGGTEAPLGQYF
TRBJ2-7	TRBV20-1	CSANEARQTYEQYF
TRBJ2-5	TRBV29-1	CSVGLETQYF
TRBJ1-1	TRBV27	CAVSKYGTGNTEAFF
TRBJ1-2	TRBV12-3/TRBV12-4	CASSFELNYGYTF
TRBJ2-5	TRBV6-5	CASSPGLAGQETQYF
TRBJ1-1	TRBV20-1	CSAEVSQGAPNTEAFF
TRBJ2-5	TRBV13	CASSLGFRGGTQYF
TRBJ1-1	TRBV3-1	CASSHRSEAFF
TRBJ2-5	TRBV5-1	CASSLRRTGQETQYF
TRBJ1-6	TRBV5-1	CASSLTGSNSPLHF
TRBJ1-2	TRBV7-2	CASSPGQNYGYTF
TRBJ2-1	TRBV7-6	CARPKYNEQFF
TRBJ2-3	TRBV3-1	CASSLSREGENTQYF
TRBJ1-1	TRBV29-1	CSVDGAGSGAFF
TRBJ1-1	TRBV19	CASSIDLNRPEAFF
TRBJ1-1	TRBV2	CASSESGSMNTEAFF
TRBJ2-5	TRBV24-1	CATSVASGGQETQYF
TRBJ2-7	TRBV7-8	CASSSGTSGRNYEQYF
TRBJ1-2	TRBV11-2	CASSLVQGWNYGYTF
TRBJ1-3	TRBV7-2	CASSLKGPPGNTIYF
TRBJ2-3	TRBV9	CASSVTGGHPDTQYF
TRBJ1-6	TRBV20-1	CSARATGSRDNSPLHF
TRBJ2-3	TRBV14	CASSQGGGTITDTQYF
TRBJ2-2	TRBV19	CASSIWSNSNTGELFF
TRBJ1-5	TRBV28	CASSLNNQPQHF
TRBJ2-6	TRBV27	CASGITGGFVANVLTF